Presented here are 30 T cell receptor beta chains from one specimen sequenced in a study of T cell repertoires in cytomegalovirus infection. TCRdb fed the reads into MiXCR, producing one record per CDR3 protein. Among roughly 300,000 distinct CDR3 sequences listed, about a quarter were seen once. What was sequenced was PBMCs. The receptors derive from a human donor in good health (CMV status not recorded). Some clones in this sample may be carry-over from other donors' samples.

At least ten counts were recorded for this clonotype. The CDR3: CASSLKPAGATGELFF. The DNA for the CDR3 is TGTGCCAGCAGCTTAAAACCAGCGGGGGCCACCGGGGAGCTGTTTTTT. The chain joins TRBV7-2 to TRBJ2-2; 8 nucleotides align to TRBD2. The CDR3 length is 16 residues. Germline-derived CDR1 and CDR2 are SGHTA and FQGNSA. V was clipped by 2 bases and J by 4 bases; unmatched bases: 6.

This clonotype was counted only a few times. DNA for the CDR3: TGTGCCAGCAGTCCCCTGGGGGCTCAAGAGACCCAGTACTTC. As protein: CASSPLGAQETQYF. The rearrangement links TRBV28 to TRBJ2-5; a possible D gene is TRBD1 (6 bases). The CDR3 loop spans 14 amino acids. The germline V gene has CDR1 MDHEN and CDR2 SYDVKM. Trimming took 5 bases from V and 2 from J, leaving 12 bases between them.

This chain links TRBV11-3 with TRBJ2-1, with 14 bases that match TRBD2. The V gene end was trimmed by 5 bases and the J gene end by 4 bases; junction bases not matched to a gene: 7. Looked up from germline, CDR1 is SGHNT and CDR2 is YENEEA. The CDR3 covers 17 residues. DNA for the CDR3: TGTGCCAGCAGCCCCGGGACTAGCGGGGGACTTTACAATGAGCAGTTCTTC. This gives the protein CASSPGTSGGLYNEQFF.

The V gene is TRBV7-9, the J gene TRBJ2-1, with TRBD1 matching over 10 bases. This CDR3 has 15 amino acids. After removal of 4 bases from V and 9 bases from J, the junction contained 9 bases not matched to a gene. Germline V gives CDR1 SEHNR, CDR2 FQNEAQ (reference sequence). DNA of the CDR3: TGTGCCAGCAGCTCGCCGGGACAGGGGTTCGGTGAGCAGTTCTTC. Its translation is CASSSPGQGFGEQFF.

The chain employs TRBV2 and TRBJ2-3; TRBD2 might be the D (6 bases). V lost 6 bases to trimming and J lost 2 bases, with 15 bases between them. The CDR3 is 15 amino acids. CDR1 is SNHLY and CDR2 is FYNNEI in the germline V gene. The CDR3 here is CASRGDGGFTDTQYF. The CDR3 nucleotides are TGTGCCAGCAGGGGGGACGGGGGATTCACAGATACGCAGTATTTT.

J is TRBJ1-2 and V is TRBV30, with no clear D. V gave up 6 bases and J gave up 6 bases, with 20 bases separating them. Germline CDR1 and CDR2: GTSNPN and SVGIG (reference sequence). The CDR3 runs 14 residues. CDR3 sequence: CACPKNVYGDGYTF. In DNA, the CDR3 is TGTGCCTGTCCCAAGAACGTATATGGCGATGGCTACACCTTC.

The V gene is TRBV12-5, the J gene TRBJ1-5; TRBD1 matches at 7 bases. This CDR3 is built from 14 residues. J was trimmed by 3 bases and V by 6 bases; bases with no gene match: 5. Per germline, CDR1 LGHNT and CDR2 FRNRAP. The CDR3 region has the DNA TGTGCTAGTGGACCGACAGGGCCCAATCAGCCCCAGCATTTT. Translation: CASGPTGPNQPQHF.

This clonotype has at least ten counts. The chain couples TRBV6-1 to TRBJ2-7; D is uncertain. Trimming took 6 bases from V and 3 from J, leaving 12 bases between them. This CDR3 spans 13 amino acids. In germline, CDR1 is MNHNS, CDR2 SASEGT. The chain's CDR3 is CASRGRLGYEQYF. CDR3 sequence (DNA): TGTGCCAGCAGAGGAAGACTCGGCTACGAGCAGTACTTC.

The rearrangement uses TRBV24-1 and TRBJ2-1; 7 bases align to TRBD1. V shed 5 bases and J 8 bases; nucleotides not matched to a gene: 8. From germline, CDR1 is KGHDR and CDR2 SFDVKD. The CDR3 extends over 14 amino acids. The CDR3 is CATSALTGSDEQFF. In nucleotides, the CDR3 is TGTGCCACCAGTGCTCTGACAGGGTCGGATGAGCAGTTCTTC.

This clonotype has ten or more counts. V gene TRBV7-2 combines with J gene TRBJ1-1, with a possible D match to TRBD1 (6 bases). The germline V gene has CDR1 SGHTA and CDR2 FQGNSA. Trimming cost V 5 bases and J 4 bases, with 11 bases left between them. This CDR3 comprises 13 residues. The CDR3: CASSHQGSTEAFF. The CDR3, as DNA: TGTGCCAGCAGCCACCAGGGGTCCACTGAAGCTTTCTTT.

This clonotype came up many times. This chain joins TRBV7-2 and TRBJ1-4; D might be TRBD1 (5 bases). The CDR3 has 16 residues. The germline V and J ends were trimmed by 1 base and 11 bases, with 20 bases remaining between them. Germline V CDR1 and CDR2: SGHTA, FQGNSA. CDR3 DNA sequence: TGTGCCAGCAGCTTAGAGGGGCCAGGACCCGGCGCGAAACTGTTTTTT. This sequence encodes CASSLEGPGPGAKLFF.

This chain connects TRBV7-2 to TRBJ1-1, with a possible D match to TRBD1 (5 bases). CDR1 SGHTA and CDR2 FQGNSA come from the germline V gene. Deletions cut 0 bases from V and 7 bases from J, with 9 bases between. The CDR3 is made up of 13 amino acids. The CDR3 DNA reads TGTGCCAGCAGCTTAGCGGCAGGGTTTGAAGCTTTCTTT. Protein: CASSLAAGFEAFF. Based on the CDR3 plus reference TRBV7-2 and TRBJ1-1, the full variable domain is GAGVSQSPSNKVTEKGKDVELRCDPISGHTALYWYRQSLGQGLEFLIYFQGNSAPDKSGLPSDRFSAERTGGSVSTLTIQRTQQEDSAVYLCASSLAAGFEAFFGQGTRLTVV.

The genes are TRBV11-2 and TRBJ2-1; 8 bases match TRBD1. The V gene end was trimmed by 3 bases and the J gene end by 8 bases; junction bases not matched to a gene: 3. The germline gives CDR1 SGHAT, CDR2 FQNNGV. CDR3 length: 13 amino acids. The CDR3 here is CASSLDRDDEQFF. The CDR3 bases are TGTGCCAGCAGCTTGGACAGGGACGATGAGCAGTTCTTC.

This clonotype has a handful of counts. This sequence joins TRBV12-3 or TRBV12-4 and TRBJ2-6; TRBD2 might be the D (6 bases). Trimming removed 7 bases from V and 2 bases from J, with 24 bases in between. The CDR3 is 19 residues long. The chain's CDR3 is CASNRRRLARIPGANVLTF. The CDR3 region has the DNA TGTGCCAGCAACCGCCGGAGGCTAGCGCGTATACCTGGGGCCAACGTCCTGACTTTC.

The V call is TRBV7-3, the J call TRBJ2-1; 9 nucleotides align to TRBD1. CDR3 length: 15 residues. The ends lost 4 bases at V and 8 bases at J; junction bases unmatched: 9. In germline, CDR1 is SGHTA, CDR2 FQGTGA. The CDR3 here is CASSSDRGAGDEQFF. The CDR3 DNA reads TGTGCCAGCAGCTCGGACAGGGGAGCTGGGGATGAGCAGTTCTTC.

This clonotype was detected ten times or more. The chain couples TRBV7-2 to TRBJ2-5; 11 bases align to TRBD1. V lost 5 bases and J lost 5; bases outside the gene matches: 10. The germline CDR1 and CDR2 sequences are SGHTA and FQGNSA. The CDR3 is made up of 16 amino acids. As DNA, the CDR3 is TGTGCCAGCAGCGGGGAAGGACAGGGGGCTAGGGAGACCCAGTACTTC. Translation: CASSGEGQGARETQYF.

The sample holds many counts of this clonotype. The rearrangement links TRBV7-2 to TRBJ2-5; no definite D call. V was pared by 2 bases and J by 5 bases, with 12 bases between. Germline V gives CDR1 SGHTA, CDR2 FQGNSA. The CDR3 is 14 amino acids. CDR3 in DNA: TGTGCCAGCAGCTTAAACGCCGCCAAGGAGACCCAGTACTTC. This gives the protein CASSLNAAKETQYF.

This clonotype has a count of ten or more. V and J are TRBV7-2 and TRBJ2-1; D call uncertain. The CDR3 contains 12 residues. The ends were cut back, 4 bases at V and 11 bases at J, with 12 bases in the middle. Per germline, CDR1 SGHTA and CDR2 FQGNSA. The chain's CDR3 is CASSSAGAKQFF. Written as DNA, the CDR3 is TGTGCCAGCAGCTCGGCCGGCGCAAAGCAGTTCTTC.

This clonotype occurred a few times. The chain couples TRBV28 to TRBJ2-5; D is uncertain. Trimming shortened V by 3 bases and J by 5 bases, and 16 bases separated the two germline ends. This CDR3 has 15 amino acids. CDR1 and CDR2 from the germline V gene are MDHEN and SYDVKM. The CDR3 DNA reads TGTGCCAGCAGTTTCCCCAGACCCTTTGGGGAGACCCAGTACTTC. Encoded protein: CASSFPRPFGETQYF.

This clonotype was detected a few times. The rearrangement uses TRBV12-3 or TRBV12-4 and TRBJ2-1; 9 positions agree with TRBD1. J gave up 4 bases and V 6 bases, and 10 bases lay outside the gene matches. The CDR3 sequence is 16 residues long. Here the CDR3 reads CASSGTGTGHYNEQFF. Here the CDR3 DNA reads TGTGCCAGCAGCGGGACCGGGACAGGGCATTACAATGAGCAGTTCTTC.

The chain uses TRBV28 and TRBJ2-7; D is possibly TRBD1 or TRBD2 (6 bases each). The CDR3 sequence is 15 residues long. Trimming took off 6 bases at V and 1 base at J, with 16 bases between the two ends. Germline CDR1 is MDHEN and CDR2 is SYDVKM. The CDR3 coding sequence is TGTGCCAGCAGATTCGCTGGGGGGCATTCCTACGAGCAGTACTTC. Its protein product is CASRFAGGHSYEQYF.

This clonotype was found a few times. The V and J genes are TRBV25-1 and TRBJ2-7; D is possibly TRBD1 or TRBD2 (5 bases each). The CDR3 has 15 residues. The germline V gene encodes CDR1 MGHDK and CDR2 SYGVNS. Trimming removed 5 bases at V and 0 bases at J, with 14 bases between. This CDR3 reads CASSRRDADSYEQYF. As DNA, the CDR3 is TGTGCCAGCAGTCGCCGGGACGCGGACTCCTACGAGCAGTACTTC.

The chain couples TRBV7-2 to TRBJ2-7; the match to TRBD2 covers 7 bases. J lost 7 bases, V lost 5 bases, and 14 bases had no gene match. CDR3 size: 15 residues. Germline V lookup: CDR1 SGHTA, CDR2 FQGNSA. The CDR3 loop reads CASSPNLGTTQEQYF. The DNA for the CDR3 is TGTGCCAGCAGCCCAAACCTCGGGACTACCCAGGAGCAGTACTTC.

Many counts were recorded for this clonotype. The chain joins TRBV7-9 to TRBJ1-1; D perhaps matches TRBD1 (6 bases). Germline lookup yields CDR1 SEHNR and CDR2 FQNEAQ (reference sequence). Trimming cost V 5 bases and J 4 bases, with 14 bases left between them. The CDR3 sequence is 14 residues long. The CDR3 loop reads CASSTDRGRTEAFF. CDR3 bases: TGTGCCAGCAGCACGGACAGAGGGCGCACTGAAGCTTTCTTT. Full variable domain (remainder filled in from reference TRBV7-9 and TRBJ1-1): DTGVSQNPRHKITKRGQNVTFRCDPISEHNRLYWYRQTLGQGPEFLTYFQNEAQLEKSRLLSDRFSAERPKGSFSTLEIQRTEQGDSAMYLCASSTDRGRTEAFFGQGTRLTVV.

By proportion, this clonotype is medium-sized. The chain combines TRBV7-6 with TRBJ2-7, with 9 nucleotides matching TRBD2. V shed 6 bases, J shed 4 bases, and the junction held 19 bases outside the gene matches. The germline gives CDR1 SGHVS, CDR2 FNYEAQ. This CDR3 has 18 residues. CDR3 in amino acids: CASSAQLAGVEGVYEQYF. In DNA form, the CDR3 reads TGTGCCAGCAGTGCACAATTAGCGGGAGTTGAAGGGGTGTACGAGCAGTACTTC. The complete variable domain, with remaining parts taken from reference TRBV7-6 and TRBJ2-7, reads GAGVSQSPRYKVTKRGQDVALRCDPISGHVSLYWYRQALGQGPEFLTYFNYEAQQDKSGLPNDRFSAERPEGSISTLTIQRTEQRDSAMYRCASSAQLAGVEGVYEQYFGPGTRLTVT.

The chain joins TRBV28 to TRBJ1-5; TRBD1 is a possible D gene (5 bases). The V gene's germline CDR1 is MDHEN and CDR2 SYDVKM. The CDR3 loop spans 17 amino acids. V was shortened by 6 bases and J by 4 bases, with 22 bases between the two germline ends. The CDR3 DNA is TGTGCCAGCAGGACAGAGACCTCATATAGAAATAATCAGCCCCAGCATTTT. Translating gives CASRTETSYRNNQPQHF.

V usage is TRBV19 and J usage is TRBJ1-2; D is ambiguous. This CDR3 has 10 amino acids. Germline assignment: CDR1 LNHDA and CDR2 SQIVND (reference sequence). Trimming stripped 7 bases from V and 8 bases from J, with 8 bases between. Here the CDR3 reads CASKRSGYTF. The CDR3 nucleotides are TGTGCCAGTAAGAGGAGCGGCTACACCTTC.

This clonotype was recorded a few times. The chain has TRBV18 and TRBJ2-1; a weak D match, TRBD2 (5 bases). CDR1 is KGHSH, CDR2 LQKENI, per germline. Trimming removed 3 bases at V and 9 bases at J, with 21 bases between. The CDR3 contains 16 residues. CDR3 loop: CASSPVILAESGEQFF. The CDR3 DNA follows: TGTGCCAGCTCACCTGTTATATTAGCCGAGAGCGGTGAGCAGTTCTTC. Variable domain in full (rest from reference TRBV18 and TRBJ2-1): NAGVMQNPRHLVRRRGQEARLRCSPMKGHSHVYWYRQLPEEGLKFMVYLQKENIIDESGMPKERFSAEFPKEGPSILRIQQVVRGDSAAYFCASSPVILAESGEQFFGPGTRLTVL.

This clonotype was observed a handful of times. CDR3 nucleotides: TGTGCCAGCAGCGAAATGGTAAGAGGTTATCGTTTCTTT. Translated, it gives CASSEMVRGYRFF. The chain is built from TRBV6-1 and TRBJ1-1; D is uncertain. The CDR3 is 13 residues long. Germline loops: CDR1 MNHNS, CDR2 SASEGT. The V gene lost 6 bases and the J gene lost 13 bases, with 21 bases spanning the gap.

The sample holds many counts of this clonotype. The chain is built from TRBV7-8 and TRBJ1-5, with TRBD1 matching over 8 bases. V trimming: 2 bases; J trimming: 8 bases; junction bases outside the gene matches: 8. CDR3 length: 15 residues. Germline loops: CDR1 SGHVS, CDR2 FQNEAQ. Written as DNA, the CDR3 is TGTGCCAGCAGCTTAATGGCAGGGGGCATTAAGCCCCAGCATTTT. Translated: CASSLMAGGIKPQHF.